This T cell receptor (beta chain) emerged from a study of identical twins. Study-wide results and caveats: Zero-insertion findings could be partly confounded by invariant cells (MAIT and iNKT cells).

A note on this clonotype: Its antigen remains unidentified.

TCRdb used MiXCR to reprocess the 5' RACE reads, holding one entry per CDR3 protein. The sample includes about 660,000 distinct CDR3 sequences, 8% to 9% seen only once; the top ten take 0.75% to 1%. Only healthy Caucasians were included as donors. Trimming removed 1 base at V and 5 bases at J, with 9 bases between. The CDR3 is made up of 13 amino acids. From germline, CDR1 is SGHTA and CDR2 FQGNSA. These data were likewise used in another study, on yellow fever vaccine responses in identical twins.

The chain uses TRBV7-2 and TRBJ2-7; D unresolved. Specimen: PBMCs. The receptor was isolated from a woman aged 18-35 years in good health. CDR3 coding DNA: TGTGCCAGCAGCTTAGGTTGGGGTGACGAGCAGTACTTC. This translates into CASSLGWGDEQYF.